This T cell receptor (beta chain) was retrieved from a study of blood T cells in healthy people across ages. General observations from the study: Age showed a roughly linear inverse relationship with TCR beta diversity per million T cells.

Each of the donors had ten milliliters of peripheral blood drawn into EDTA-treated Vacutainer tubes. Sample-barcoded 5' priming and a J-beta primer mix drove a second PCR of roughly 6 to 12 cycles. TCRdb reprocessed the 5' RACE reads with MiXCR, giving one entry per CDR3 protein. The table has 1.5 million to 2 million distinct CDR3 sequences, 35% to 50% seen once. With respect to this clonotype: Its antigen is currently unknown.

The CDR3 totals 13 residues. Germline CDR1 and CDR2: MDHEN and SYDVKM. With 8 bases clipped from V and 17 bases from J, the junction kept 12 bases outside the gene matches. V is TRBV28 and J is TRBJ1-6; 10 bases fit TRBD1. The material sequenced was blood. The clonotype comes from a human donor in good health. In nucleotides, the CDR3 is TGTGCCAGCGGGCCGGGACAGGGGCCTCGTGTCCACTTT. It codes for CASGPGQGPRVHF.